This paragraph reports one T cell receptor beta chain. What this receptor recognizes is not known. No clone much larger than this one lies a single base away; base qualities are absent. The donors were healthy, HIV-negative adults who had no recently reported acute infections or vaccinations. Every donor was a Caucasian adult living in Nashville, Tennessee, USA. CD4+ T cells were enriched through magnetic negative selection, after which naive cells were positively selected on CD45RA and the remaining negative fraction served as the memory subset. Blood was collected by leukapheresis, and PBMCs were isolated by Ficoll-Histopaque density gradient centrifugation and then cryopreserved in liquid nitrogen vapor phase. Purity and quantity of every magnetically sorted T cell population were checked by analytical flow cytometry. From each sorted fraction, genomic DNA was isolated and quantified by UV absorbance on a Nanodrop 2000c.

Using the deep immunoSEQ assay, multiplex PCR amplified TCR CDR3 regions from genomic DNA. Genomic DNA extracted from each cell subset was distributed evenly over all wells of several immunoSEQ 96-well plates, and each plate served as one replicate. Each replicate PCR for sorted subsets received about 0.2 ug genomic DNA, equal to roughly 33,000 T cell genomes. Purified libraries were measured with a Qubit 3.0 fluorometer, size-checked on a Bioanalyzer 2100, and measured again with the KAPA Library Quantification kit. A separate single-read 150-cycle Illumina NextSeq 550 flow cell was used to sequence each immunoSEQ 96-well plate. The original methods were these. Because the immunoSEQ output included only junctional sequences and no quality scores, the filtering could not be the same as the filtering used for full-length reads. Sequences were annotated with PyIR, a Python wrapper for IgBLAST v1.9, and V/J genes and CDR3 were assigned using IMGT germline references. Any read was removed if the V/J assignment was weak (E-value above 1e-6), the CDR3 was missing, or the read contained stop codons, out-of-frame junctions, or ambiguous translated residues. V3J clonotypes were defined as sequences sharing the same inferred V gene, J gene, and CDR3 amino acid sequence. Percentage overlap between repertoires was computed as shared unique clonotypes divided by the size of the smaller repertoire. Repertoire richness was assessed with RTK rarefaction, the Chao1 estimator, and Recon v2.1 estimates of unobserved clonotypes. Generation probabilities for all TCRbeta clonotypes obtained by the gDNA method from a handful of donors were computed using OLGA. Here the immuneACCESS table is served through TCRdb, limited to in-frame sequences with V and J called. Missing clones are a known gap in these copies; in checked studies unresolved V genes cover under half, and the rest lacks a known reason. The DNA was the basis for D and trimming; V, J and clone size are from that table. The sample records some 2,000,000 clones, 90% to 95% of which are singletons. Together, the top ten hold 0.1% to 0.15% of the sample.

The entry originates in a study of shared clonotypes between healthy human individuals (TCRdb year 2020). About the study as a whole: Three men and two women, aged 18 to 49 years, made up the cohort. For each donor, CD4 naive and CD4 memory were each given three plates, CD8 naive was given two plates, and CD8 memory was given one plate. The study deeply sequenced blood TCR repertoires of five healthy adults to estimate repertoire size and the extent of clonotype sharing between individuals. Different laboratories and diverse techniques were used to prepare libraries and sequence TCR repertoires, to increase sequencing depth and limit assay-specific biases. Between about 0.8 and 9.5 billion PBMCs per donor were obtained by leukapheresis.

The germline V gene (reference sequence) sets CDR1 to MNHEY and CDR2 to SMNVEV. Trimming costs V 5 bases and J 5 bases, and their ends lie 16 bases apart. The CDR3 has 16 amino acids, counting the end cysteine and phenylalanine. This entry keeps only the CDR3 DNA: 48 bases, framed from base 1. The full study reports these points: Based on pairwise subsampling, the degree of clonotype sharing among donors was expected to be affected by sequencing depth. Incomplete sequencing was indicated by rarefaction of sorted-subset datasets, despite the large sequencing depth. Approximately 4.8% of naive CD4, 3% to 4% of naive CD8, roughly 2.4% of memory CD4, and about 0.4% of memory CD8 clonotypes were shared across four donors. Compared with non-shared clonotypes, the clonotypes found in all four sorted-subset donors had higher generation probabilities. Only blood was sampled, and tissue TCR repertoires likely differ from those in blood. The genetic and exposure-history diversity represented was limited by the small number of donors. Larger estimated clonotype richness was generally found for naive subsets than for memory subsets.

The chain couples TRBV27 to TRBJ1-6; no D gene is confidently identified. This receptor was identified in a man in his late teens or twenties in good health. What was sequenced was naive CD4+ T cells sorted from blood. The cell subset or site label corresponds to: CD45RA+ positively selected. In nucleotides, the sequence is TGTGCCAGCAGTCCAAGATCCGGGATAAATAATTCACCCCTCCACTTT. This translates into CASSPRSGINNSPLHF.